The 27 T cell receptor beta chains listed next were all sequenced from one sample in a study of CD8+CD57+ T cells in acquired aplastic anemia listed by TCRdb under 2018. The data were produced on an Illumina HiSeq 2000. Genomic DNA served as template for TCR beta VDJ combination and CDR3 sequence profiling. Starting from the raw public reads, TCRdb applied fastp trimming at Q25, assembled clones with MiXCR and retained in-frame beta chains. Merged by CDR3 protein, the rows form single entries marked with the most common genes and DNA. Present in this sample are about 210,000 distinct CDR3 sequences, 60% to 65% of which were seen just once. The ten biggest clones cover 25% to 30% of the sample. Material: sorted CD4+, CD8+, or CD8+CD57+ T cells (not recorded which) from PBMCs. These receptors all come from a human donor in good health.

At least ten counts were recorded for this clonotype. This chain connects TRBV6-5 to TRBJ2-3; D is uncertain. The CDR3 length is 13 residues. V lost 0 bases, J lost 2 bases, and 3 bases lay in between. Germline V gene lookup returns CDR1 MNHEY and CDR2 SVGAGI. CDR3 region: CASSYSATDTQYF. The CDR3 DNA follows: TGTGCCAGCAGTTACTCGGCCACAGATACGCAGTATTTT.

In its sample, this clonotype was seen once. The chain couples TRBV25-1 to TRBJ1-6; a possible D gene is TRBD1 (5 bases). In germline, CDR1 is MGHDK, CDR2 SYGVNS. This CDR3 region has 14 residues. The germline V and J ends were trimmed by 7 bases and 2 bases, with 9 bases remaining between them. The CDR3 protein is CASTGGTYNSPLHF. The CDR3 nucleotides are TGTGCCAGCACCGGGGGAACCTATAATTCACCCCTCCACTTT.

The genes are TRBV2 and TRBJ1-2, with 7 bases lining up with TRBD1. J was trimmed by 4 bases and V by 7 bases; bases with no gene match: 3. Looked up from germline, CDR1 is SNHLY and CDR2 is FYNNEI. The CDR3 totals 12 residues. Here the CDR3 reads CASKGDSYGYTF. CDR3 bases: TGTGCCAGCAAGGGGGACAGCTATGGCTACACCTTC.

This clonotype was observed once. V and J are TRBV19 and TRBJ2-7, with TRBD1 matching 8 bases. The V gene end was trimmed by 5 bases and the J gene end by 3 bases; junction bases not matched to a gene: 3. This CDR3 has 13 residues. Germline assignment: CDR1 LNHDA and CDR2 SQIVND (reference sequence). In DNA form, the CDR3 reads TGTGCCAGTAGTTGGACAGGGAGCTACGAGCAGTACTTC. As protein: CASSWTGSYEQYF.

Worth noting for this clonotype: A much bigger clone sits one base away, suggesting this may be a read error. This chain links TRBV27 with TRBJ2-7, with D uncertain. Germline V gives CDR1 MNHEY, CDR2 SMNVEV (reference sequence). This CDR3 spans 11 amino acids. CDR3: CASTFGYDQYF. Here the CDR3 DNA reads TGTGCCAGCACGTTCGGCTACGACCAGTACTTC.

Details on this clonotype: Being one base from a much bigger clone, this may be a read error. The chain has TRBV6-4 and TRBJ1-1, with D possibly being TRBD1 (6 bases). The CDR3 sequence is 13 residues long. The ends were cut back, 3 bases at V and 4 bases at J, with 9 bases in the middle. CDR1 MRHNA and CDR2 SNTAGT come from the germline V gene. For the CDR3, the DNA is TGTGCCAGCAGTGAGGGGGCCGTCACTGAAGCTTTCTTT. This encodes CASSEGAVTEAFF.

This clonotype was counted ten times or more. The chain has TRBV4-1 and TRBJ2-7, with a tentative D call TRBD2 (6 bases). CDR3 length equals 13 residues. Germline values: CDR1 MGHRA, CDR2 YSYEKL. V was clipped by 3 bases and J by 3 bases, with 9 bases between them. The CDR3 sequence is CASSQGRSYEQYF. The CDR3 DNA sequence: TGCGCCAGCAGCCAGGGGAGGAGCTACGAGCAGTACTTC.

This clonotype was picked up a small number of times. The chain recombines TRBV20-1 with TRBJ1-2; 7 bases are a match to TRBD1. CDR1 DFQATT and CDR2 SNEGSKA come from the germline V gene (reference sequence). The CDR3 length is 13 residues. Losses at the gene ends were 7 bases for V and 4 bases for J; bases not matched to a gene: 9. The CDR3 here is CSVNVDRRYGYTF. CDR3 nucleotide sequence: TGCAGTGTCAATGTGGACAGGCGCTATGGCTACACCTTC.

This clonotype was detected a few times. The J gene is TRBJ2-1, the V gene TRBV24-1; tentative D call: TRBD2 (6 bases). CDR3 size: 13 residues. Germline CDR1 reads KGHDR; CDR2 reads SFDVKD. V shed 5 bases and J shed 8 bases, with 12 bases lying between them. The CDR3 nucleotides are TGTGCCACCAGTGCCCGGAGGGGCGATGAGCAGTTCTTC. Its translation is CATSARRGDEQFF.

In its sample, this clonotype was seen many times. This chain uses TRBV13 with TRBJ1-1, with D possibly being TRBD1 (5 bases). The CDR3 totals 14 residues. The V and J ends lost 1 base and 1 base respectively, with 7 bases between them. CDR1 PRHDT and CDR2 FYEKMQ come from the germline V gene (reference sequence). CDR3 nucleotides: TGTGCCAGCAGCTTAGACAGGACGAACACTGAAGCTTTCTTT. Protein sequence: CASSLDRTNTEAFF.

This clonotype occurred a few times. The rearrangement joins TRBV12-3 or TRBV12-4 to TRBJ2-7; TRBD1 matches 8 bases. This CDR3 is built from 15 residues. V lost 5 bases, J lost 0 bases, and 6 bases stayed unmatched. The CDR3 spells CASSSRDRSSYEQYF. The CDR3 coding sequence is TGTGCCAGCAGTAGCCGGGACAGGAGCTCCTACGAGCAGTACTTC.

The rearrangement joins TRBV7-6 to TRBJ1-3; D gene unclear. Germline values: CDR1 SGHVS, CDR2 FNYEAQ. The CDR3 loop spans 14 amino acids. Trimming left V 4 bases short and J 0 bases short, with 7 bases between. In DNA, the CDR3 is TGTGCCAGCAGCTCCCACGTCTCTGGAAACACCATATATTTT. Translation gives CASSSHVSGNTIYF.

The CDR3 sequence: CASSPEGGADNGYTF. The CDR3 DNA follows: TGTGCCAGCAGCCCAGAGGGGGGGGCAGACAATGGCTACACCTTC. The rearrangement joins TRBV7-8 to TRBJ1-2, with D maybe TRBD1 (6 bases). The germline CDR1 and CDR2 sequences are SGHVS and FQNEAQ. This CDR3 has 15 residues. Between the trimmed V and J ends, which lost 5 bases and 6 bases, there was a span of 19 bases.

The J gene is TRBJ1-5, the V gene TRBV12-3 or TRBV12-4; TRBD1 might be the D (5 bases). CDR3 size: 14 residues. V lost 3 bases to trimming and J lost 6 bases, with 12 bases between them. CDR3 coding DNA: TGTGCCAGCAGTTTCTGGGGGGGAGGTCAGCCCCAGCATTTT. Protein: CASSFWGGGQPQHF.

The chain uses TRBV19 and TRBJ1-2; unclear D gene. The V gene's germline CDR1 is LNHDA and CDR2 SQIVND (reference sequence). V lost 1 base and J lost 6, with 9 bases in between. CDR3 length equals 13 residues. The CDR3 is CASSIAGVDGYTF. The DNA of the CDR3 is TGTGCCAGTAGTATAGCTGGGGTGGATGGCTACACCTTC.

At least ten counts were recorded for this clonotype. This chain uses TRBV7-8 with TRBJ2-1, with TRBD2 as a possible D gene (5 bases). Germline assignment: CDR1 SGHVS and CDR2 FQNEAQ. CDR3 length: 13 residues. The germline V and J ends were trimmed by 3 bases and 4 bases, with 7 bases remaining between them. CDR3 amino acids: CASSLGRYNEQFF. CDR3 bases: TGTGCCAGCAGCTTGGGGAGATACAATGAGCAGTTCTTC.

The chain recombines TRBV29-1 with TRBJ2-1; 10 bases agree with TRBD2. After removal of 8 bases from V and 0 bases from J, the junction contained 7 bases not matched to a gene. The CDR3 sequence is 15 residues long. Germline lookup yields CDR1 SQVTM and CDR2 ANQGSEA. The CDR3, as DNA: TGCAGCCAAGAAGGACTAGCGGTCTCCTACAATGAGCAGTTCTTC. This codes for CSQEGLAVSYNEQFF.

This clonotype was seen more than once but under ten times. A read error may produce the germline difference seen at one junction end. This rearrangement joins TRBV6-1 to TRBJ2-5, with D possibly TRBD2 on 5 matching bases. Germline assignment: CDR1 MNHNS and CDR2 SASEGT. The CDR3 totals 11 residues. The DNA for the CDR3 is TGTGCCAGCAGTGAAGGGACCGGGATTTCATTC. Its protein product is CASSEGTGISF.

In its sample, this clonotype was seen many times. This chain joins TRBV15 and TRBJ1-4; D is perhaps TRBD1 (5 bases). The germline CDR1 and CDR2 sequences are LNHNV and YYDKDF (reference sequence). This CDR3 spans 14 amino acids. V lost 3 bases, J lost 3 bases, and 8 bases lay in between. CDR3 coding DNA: TGTGCCACCAGCAGGGGACGTTCTAATGAAAAACTGTTTTTT. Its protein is CATSRGRSNEKLFF.

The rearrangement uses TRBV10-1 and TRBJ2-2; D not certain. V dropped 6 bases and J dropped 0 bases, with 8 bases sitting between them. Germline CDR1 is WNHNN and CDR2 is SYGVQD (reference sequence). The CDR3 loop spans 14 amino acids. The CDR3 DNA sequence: TGCGCCAGCAGAAGAGATACGAACACCGGGGAGCTGTTTTTT. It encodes CASRRDTNTGELFF.

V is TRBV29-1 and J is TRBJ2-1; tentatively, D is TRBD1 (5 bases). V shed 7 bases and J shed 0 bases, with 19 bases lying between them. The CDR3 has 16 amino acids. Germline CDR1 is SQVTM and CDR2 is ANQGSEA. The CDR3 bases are TGCAGCGCCGAACCCCCTACAGGTTCCTCCTACAATGAGCAGTTCTTC. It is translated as CSAEPPTGSSYNEQFF.

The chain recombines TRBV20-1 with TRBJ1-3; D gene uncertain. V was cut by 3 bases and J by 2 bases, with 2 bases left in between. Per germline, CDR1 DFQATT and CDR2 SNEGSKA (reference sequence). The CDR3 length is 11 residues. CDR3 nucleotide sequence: TGCAGTGCTAGTACTGGAAACACCATATATTTT. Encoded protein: CSASTGNTIYF.

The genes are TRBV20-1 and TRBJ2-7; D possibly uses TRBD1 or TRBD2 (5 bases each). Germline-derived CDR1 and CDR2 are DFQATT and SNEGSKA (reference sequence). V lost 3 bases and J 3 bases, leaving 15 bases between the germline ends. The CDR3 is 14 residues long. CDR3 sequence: CSARDTGRDYEQYF. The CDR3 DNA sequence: TGCAGTGCTAGGGATACGGGACGGGACTACGAGCAGTACTTC.

The CDR3 reads CASSLYYGYTF. The CDR3 DNA follows: TGTGCCAGCAGCTTATACTATGGCTACACCTTC. This chain joins TRBV7-9 and TRBJ1-2; D not resolved. Trimming pared 2 bases from V and 3 bases from J, leaving 1 base between. Germline CDR1 SEHNR, CDR2 FQNEAQ (reference sequence). The CDR3 extends over 11 amino acids.

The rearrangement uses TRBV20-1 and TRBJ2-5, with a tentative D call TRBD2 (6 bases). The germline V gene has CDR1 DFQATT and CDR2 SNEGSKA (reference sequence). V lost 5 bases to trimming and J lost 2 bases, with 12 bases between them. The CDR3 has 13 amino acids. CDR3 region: CSAPPTRQETQYF. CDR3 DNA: TGCAGTGCTCCTCCGACTAGACAAGAGACCCAGTACTTC.

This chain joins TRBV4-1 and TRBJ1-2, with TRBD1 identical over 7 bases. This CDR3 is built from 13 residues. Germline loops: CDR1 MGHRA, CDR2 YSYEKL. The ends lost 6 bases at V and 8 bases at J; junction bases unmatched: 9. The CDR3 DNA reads TGCGCCAGCAGTCAAAGACAGGGAGTCGGCTACACCTTC. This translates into CASSQRQGVGYTF.

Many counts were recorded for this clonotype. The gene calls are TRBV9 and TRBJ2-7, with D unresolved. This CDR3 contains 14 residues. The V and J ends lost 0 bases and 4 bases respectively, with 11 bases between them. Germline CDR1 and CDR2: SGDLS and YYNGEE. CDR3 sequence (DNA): TGTGCCAGCAGCGTAGAGGTGGTGGGGTACGAGCAGTACTTC. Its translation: CASSVEVVGYEQYF.